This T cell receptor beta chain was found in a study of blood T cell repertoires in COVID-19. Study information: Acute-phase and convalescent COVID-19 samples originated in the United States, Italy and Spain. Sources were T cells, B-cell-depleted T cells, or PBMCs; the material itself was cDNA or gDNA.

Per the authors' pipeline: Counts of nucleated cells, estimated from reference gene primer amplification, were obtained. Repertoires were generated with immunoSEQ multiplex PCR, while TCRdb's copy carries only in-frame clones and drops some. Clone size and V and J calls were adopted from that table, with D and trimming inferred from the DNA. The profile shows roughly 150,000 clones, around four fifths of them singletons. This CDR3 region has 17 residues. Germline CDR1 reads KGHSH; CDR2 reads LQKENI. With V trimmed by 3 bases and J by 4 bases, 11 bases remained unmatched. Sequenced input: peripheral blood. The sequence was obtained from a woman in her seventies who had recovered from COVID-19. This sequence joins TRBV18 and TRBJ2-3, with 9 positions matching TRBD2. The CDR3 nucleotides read TGTGCCAGCTCACCCCCCGGCCTAGCGGGAAGCCCAGATACGCAGTATTTT. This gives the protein CASSPPGLAGSPDTQYF.